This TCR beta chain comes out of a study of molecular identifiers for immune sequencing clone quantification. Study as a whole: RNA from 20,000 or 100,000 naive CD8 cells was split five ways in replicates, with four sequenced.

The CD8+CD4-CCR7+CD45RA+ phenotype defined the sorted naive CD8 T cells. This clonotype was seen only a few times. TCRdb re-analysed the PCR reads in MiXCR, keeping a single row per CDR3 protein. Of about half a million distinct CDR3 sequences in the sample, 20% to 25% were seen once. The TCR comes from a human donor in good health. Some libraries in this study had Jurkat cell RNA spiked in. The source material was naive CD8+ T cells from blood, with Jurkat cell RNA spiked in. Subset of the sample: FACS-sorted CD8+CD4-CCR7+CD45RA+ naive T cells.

DNA of the CDR3: TGTGCCAGTAGTATAGGGGATTGGAATGAGCAGTTCTTC. It is translated as CASSIGDWNEQFF. This chain connects TRBV19 to TRBJ2-1; no clear D. Per germline, CDR1 LNHDA and CDR2 SQIVND (reference sequence). Trimming took 1 base from V and 7 from J, leaving 8 bases between them. This CDR3 region has 13 residues.